This TCR beta chain was sequenced during a study of T cells in Graves' hyperthyroidism and ophthalmopathy. This clonotype was detected a few times. RNA transcripts served as the template for amplifying TCR beta CDR3 regions. Researchers ran a first-round RT-PCR on the TCR CDR3 using the HTBI primer set. TCRdb passed the multiplex PCR reads through MiXCR, listing each CDR3 protein once. The table lists roughly 710,000 distinct CDR3 sequences, over 35% of them singletons. From germline, CDR1 is ENHRY and CDR2 SYGVKD. This CDR3 spans 14 amino acids. The V gene end was trimmed by 10 bases and the J gene end by 2 bases; junction bases not matched to a gene: 10.

This TCR came from a woman in her 40s with Graves' hyperthyroidism. Sequenced input: blood. The genes are TRBV10-3 and TRBJ2-7; 8 bases line up with TRBD2. Written as DNA, the CDR3 is TGTGCCAGCACCAGGACTAGCCAAGCCTACGAGCAGTACTTC. Protein product: CASTRTSQAYEQYF.